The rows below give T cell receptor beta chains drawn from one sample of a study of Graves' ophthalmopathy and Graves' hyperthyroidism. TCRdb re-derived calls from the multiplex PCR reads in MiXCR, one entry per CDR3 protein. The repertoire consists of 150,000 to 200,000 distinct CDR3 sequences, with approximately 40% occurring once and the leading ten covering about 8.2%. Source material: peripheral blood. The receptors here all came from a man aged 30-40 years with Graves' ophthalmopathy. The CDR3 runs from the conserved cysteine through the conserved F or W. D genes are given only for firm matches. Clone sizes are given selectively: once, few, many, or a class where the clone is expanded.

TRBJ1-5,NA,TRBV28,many,TGTGCCAGCAGAGAGACCGCCCCGGCCCAGCCCCAGCATTTT,CASRETAPAQPQHF
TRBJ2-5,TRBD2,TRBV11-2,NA,TGTGCCAGCACGCTAGCGGGAGGGTCAGAGACCCAGTACTTC,CASTLAGGSETQYF
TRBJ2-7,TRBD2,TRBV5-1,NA,TGCGCCAGCAGCCTGACTAGCGCGGAGCAGTACTTC,CASSLTSAEQYF
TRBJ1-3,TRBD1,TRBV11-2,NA,TGTGCCAGCAGCGATGCAGGGGGAACCTTCTCTGGAAACACCATATATTTT,CASSDAGGTFSGNTIYF
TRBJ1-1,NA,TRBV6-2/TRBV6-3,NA,TGTGCCAGCAACCGAGACAAGCCTAACACTGAAGCTTTCTTT,CASNRDKPNTEAFF
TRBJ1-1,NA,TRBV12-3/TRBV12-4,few,TGTGCCAGCAGTTTGCAGACAGCTGAAGCTTTCTTT,CASSLQTAEAFF
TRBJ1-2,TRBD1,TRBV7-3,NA,TGTGCCAGCAGCTCCACCGGGACAGACCCTTATGGCTACACCTTC,CASSSTGTDPYGYTF
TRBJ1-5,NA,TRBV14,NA,TGTGCCAGCAGCCGCACGGGCCTCAATCAGCCCCAGCATTTT,CASSRTGLNQPQHF
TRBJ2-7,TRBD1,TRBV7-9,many,TGTGCCAGCAGCTTGGGGACAGGGGTTGGGGAGCAGTACTTC,CASSLGTGVGEQYF
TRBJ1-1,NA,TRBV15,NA,TGTGCCACCAGCCCCGGGGCCGAGGTCACTGAAGCTTTCTTT,CATSPGAEVTEAFF
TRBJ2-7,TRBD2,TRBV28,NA,TGTGCCAGCAGATCCAAGAGGACTAGCGTTTACGCGCAGTACTTC,CASRSKRTSVYAQYF
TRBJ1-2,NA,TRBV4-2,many,TGTGCCAGCAGCCAAGAAACGACAGCTAACTATGGCTACACCTTC,CASSQETTANYGYTF